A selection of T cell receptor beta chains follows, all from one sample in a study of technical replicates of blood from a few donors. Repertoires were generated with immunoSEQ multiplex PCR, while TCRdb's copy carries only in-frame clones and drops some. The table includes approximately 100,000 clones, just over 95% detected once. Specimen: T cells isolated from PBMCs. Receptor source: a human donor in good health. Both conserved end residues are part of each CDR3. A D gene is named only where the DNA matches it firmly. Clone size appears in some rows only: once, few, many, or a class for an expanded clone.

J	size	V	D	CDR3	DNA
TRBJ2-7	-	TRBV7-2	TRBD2	CASSAVAGRHEQYF	TGTGCCAGCAGCGCCGTAGCGGGTCGTCACGAGCAGTACTTC
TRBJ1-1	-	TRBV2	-	CASANIWQGLPNTEAFF	TGTGCCAGCGCTAATATATGGCAGGGGCTTCCGAACACTGAAGCTTTCTTT
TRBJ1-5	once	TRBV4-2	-	CASSQSGTGQPQHF	TGTGCCAGCAGCCAATCCGGGACTGGCCAGCCCCAGCATTTT
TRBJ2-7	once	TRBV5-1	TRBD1	CASSFGTGGHDEQYF	TGCGCCAGCAGTTTTGGGACAGGGGGCCACGACGAGCAGTACTTC
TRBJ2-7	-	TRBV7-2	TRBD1	CASSIGQGSYEQYF	TGTGCCAGCAGCATTGGACAGGGATCGTACGAGCAGTACTTC
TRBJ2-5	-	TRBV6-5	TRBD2	CASRTSGGQETQYF	TGTGCCAGCAGGACTAGCGGGGGGCAAGAGACCCAGTACTTC
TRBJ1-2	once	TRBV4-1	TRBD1	CASSQVQGKTNYGYTF	TGCGCCAGCAGCCAGGTACAGGGGAAGACTAACTATGGCTACACCTTC
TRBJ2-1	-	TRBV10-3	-	CAIIRDSNYNEQFF	TGTGCCATCATCAGGGACTCAAACTACAATGAGCAGTTCTTC
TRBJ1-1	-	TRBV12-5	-	CASGLDPLTGNTEAFF	TGTGCTAGTGGTTTGGACCCTCTGACGGGGAACACTGAAGCTTTCTTT
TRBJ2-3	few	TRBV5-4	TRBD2	CASSWGLAGSTDTQYF	TGTGCCAGCAGCTGGGGACTAGCCGGTTCCACAGATACGCAGTATTTT
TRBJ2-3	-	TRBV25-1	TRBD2	CASSGLAGGTDTQYF	TGTGCCAGCAGTGGTCTAGCGGGCGGGACAGATACGCAGTATTTT
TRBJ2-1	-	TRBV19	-	CASTTRGEQFF	TGTGCCAGTACCACCAGGGGTGAGCAGTTCTTC
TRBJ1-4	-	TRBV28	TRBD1	CASSSGQGVGEKLFF	TGTGCCAGCAGCTCAGGACAGGGGGTCGGTGAAAAACTGTTTTTT